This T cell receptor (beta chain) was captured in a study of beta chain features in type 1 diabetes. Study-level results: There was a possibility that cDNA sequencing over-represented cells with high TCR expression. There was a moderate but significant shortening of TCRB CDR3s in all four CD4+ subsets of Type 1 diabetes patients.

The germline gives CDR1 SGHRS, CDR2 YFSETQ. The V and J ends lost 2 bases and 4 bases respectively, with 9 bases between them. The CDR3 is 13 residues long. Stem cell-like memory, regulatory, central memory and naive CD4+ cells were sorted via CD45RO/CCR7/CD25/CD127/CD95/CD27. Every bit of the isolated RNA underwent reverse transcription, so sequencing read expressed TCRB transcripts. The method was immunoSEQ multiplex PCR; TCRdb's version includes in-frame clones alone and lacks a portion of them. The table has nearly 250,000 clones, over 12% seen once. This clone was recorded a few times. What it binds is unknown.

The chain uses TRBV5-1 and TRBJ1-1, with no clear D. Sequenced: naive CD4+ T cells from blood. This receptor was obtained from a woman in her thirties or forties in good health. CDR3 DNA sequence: TGCGCCAGCAGCTTCACCCAGGTCACTGAAGCTTTCTTT. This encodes CASSFTQVTEAFF.